This TCR beta chain came from a study of cytomegalovirus exposure and HLA in healthy donors. Study-wide results and caveats: As a later analysis showed, a missense DCLRE1C variant was linked to trimming of TCR beta V- and J-genes. Later analysis found that TCR beta chains associated with HLA were more clonally expanded than other, equally common chains.

V gave up 0 bases and J gave up 0 bases; unmatched junction bases: 9. Per the germline V gene, CDR1 is LGHNA and CDR2 is YSLEER. This CDR3 spans 19 amino acids. Of note for this clone: Its antigen is as yet unknown.

The PCR had 60 Vbeta and 13 Jbeta primers. Using immunoSEQ multiplex PCR, the repertoire was profiled, and TCRdb retains in-frame clones only, with some absent. The sample shows tens of thousands of clones, 74% of them seen only once. The chain uses TRBV4-3 and TRBJ2-3, with 10 bases matching TRBD2. The sequencing input was PBMCs. The clonotype originates from a young woman in good health and CMV-seropositive. The CDR3 sequence: CASSQEWETSGFSTDTQYF. In nucleotides, the CDR3 is TGCGCCAGCAGCCAAGAATGGGAGACTAGCGGGTTTAGCACAGATACGCAGTATTTT.